This TCR beta chain was profiled in a study of blood T cell repertoires in COVID-19. Looking at the study overall: Sample material is recorded as cDNA or gDNA derived from T cells, B-cell-depleted T cells, or PBMCs.

This clone was counted between two and nine times. In the original processing: Researchers report that nucleated cell counts were estimated from reference gene primer amplification. Method: immunoSEQ multiplex PCR; TCRdb's copy keeps in-frame clones and lacks some. The V and J calls and clone size were taken over from that table, and D and trimming were inferred from the DNA. Of tens of thousands of clones detected, roughly 78% appear once; the ten largest clones hold less than 20%. Trimming stripped 4 bases from V and 2 bases from J, with 15 bases between. CDR3 length: 15 residues. Germline V gives CDR1 SGDLS, CDR2 YYNGEE.

The clonotype comes from a woman older than 75 with acute or convalescent COVID-19. Material for sequencing was peripheral blood. The chain couples TRBV9 to TRBJ2-5; a weak D match, TRBD1 (7 bases). CDR3 coding DNA: TGTGCCAGCAGCTTTCAGGGGGGCTTTCAAGAGACCCAGTACTTC. Translating gives CASSFQGGFQETQYF.